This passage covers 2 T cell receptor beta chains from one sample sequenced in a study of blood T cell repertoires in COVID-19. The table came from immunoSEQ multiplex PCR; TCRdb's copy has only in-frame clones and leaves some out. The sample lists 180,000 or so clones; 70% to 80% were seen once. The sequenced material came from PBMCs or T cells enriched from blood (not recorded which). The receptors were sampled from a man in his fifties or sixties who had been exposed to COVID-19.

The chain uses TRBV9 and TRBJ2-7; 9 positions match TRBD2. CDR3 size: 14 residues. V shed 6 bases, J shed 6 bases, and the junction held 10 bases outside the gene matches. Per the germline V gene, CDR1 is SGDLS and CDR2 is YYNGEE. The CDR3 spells CASTRREGLGEQYF. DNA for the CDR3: TGTGCCAGCACCCGGCGGGAGGGCCTCGGCGAGCAGTACTTC.

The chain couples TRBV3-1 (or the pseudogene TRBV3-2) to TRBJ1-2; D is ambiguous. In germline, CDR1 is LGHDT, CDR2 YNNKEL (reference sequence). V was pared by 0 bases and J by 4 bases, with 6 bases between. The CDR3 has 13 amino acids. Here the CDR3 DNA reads TGTGCCAGCAGCCAAGATGAGGCCTATGGCTACACCTTC. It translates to CASSQDEAYGYTF.